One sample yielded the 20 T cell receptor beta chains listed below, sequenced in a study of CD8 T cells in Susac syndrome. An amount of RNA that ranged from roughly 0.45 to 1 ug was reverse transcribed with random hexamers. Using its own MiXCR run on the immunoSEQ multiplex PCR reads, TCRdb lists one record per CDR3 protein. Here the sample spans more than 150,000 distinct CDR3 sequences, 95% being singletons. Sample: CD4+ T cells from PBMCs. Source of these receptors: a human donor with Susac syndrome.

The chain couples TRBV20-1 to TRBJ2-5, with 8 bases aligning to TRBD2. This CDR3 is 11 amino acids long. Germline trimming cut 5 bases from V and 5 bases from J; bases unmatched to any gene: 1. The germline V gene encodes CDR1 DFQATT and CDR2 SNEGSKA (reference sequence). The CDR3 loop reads CSAPGGETQYF. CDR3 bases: TGCAGTGCTCCGGGAGGGGAGACCCAGTACTTC.

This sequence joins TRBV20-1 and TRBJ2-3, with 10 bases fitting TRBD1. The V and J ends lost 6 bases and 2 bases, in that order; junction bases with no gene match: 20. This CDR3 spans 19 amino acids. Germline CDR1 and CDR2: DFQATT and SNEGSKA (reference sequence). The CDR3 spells CSAEPGQGQRGRPTDTQYF. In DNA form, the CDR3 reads TGCAGTGCAGAACCGGGACAGGGGCAGCGGGGTCGTCCCACAGATACGCAGTATTTT.

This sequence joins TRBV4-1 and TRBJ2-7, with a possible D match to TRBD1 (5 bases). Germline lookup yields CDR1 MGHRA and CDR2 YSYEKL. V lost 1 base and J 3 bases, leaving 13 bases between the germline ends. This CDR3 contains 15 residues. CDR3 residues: CASSQAQGRIYEQYF. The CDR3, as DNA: TGCGCCAGCAGCCAAGCTCAGGGCAGGATCTACGAGCAGTACTTC.

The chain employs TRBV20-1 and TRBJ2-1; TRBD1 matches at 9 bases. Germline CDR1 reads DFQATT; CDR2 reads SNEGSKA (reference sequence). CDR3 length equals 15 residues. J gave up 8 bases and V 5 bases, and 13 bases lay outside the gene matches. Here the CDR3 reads CSAEPGQGVAYEQFF. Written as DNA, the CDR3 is TGCAGTGCTGAGCCGGGACAGGGTGTAGCCTATGAGCAGTTCTTC.

Written as DNA, the CDR3 is TGTGCCAGCAGCGACAGGGGGCTAGAGGGATACGAGACCCAGTACTTC. Its protein is CASSDRGLEGYETQYF. V gene TRBV9 combines with J gene TRBJ2-5; 9 bases are a match to TRBD1. Germline assignment: CDR1 SGDLS and CDR2 YYNGEE. The ends lost 3 bases at V and 5 bases at J; junction bases unmatched: 11. This CDR3 is 16 amino acids long.

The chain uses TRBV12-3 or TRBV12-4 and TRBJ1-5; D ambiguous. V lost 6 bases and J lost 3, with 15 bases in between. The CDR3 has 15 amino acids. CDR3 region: CASRVGLTPNQPQHF. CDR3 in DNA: TGTGCCAGCAGGGTGGGCCTCACCCCCAATCAGCCCCAGCATTTT.

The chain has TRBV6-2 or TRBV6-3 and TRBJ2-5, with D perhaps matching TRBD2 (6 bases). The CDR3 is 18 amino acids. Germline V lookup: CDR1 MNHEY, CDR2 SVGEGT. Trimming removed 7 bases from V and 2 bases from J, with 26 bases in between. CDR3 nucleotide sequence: TGTGCCAGCAATAGTCCCCCTCGGCGGGGACGGCGTCAAGAGACCCAGTACTTC. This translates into CASNSPPRRGRRQETQYF.

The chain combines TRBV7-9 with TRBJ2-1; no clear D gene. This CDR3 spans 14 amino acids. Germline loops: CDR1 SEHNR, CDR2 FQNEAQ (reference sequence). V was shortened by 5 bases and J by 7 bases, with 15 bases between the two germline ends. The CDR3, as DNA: TGTGCCAGCAGCCACTCGACCCCGGAGAATGAGCAGTTCTTC. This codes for CASSHSTPENEQFF.

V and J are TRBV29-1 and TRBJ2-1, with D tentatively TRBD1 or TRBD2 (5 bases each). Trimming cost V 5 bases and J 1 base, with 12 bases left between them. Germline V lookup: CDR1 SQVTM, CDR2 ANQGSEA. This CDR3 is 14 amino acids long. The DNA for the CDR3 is TGCAGCGTTCTCCGGGACCCGTCCTACAATGAGCAGTTCTTC. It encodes CSVLRDPSYNEQFF.

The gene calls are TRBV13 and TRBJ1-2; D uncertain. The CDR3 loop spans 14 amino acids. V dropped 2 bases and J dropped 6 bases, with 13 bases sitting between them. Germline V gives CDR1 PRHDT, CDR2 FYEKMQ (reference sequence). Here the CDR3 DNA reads TGTGCCAGCAGCTTAAGAATAGGACCCCATGGCTACACCTTC. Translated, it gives CASSLRIGPHGYTF.

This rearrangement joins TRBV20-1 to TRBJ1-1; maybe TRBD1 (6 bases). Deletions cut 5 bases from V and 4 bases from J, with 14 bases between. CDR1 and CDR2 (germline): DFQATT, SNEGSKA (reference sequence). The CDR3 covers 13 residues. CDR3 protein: CSAPTGRVTEAFF. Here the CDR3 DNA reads TGCAGTGCTCCGACAGGTAGGGTCACTGAAGCTTTCTTT.

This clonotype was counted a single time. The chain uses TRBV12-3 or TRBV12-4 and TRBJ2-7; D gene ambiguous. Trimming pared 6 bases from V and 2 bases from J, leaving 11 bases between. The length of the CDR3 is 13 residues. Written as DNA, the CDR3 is TGTGCCAGCAGGCCCGTGGGTGCCTACGAGCAGTACTTC. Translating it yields CASRPVGAYEQYF.

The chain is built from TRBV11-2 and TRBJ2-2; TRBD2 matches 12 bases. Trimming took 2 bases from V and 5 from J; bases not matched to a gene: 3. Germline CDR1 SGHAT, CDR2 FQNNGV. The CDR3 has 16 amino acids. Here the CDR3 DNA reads TGTGCCAGCAGCTTACTAGCGGGGGGGCGGACCGGGGAGCTGTTTTTT. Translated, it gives CASSLLAGGRTGELFF.

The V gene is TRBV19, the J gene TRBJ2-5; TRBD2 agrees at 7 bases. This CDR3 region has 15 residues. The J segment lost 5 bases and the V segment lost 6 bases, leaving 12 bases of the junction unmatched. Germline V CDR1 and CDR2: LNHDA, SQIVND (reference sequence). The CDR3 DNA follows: TGTGCCAGTAGCACCGGACTAGGCCCCTATGAGACCCAGTACTTC. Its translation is CASSTGLGPYETQYF.

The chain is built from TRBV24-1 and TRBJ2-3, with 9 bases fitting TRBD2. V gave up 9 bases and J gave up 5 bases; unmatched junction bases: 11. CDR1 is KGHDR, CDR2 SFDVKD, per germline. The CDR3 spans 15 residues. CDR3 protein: CATSRSGGSGDTQYF. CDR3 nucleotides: TGTGCCACCTCGCGAAGCGGGGGGAGTGGAGATACGCAGTATTTT.

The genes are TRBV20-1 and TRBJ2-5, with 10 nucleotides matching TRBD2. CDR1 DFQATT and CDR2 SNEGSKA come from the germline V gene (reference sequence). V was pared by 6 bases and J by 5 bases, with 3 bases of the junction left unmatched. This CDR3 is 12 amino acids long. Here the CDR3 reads CSATSGVETQYF. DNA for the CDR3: TGCAGTGCCACTAGCGGGGTTGAGACCCAGTACTTC.

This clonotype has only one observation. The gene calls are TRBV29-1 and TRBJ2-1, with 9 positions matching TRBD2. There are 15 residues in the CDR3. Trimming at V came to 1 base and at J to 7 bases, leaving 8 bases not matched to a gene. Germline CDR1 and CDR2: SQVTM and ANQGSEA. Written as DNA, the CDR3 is TGCAGCGTTGAAGCCCCCAGCGGGGGGCTTAATGAGCAGTTCTTC. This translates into CSVEAPSGGLNEQFF.

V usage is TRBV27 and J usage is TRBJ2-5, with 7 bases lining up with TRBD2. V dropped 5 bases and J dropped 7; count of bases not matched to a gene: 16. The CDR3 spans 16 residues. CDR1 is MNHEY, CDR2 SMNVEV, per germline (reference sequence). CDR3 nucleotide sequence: TGTGCCAGCAGTACTATAGGACTAGACTCTATAGGGACCCAGTACTTC. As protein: CASSTIGLDSIGTQYF.

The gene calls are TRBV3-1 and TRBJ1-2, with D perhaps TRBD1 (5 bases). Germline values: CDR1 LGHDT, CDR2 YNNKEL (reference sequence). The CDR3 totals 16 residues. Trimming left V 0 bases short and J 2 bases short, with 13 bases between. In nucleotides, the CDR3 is TGTGCCAGCAGCCAAGAGGGACCTTCTGGGAACTATGGCTACACCTTC. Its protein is CASSQEGPSGNYGYTF.

The CDR3 reads CSVSVPGTGLEGYTF. In nucleotides, the CDR3 is TGCAGCGTTTCGGTGCCGGGAACAGGATTAGAAGGCTACACCTTC. The V and J genes are TRBV29-1 and TRBJ1-2, with D possibly TRBD1 on 5 matching bases. The length of the CDR3 is 15 residues. Trimming cost V 5 bases and J 8 bases, with 24 bases left between them. Looked up from germline, CDR1 is SQVTM and CDR2 is ANQGSEA.